The sequence of this T cell receptor beta chain was determined in a study of T cells in Graves' hyperthyroidism and ophthalmopathy (dated by TCRdb to the late 2010s). Background on the whole study: Peripheral blood was sampled at the time of initial diagnosis, prior to any treatment. A discovery cohort of about 96 patients, 43 with Graves' ophthalmopathy and roughly 59 with stable Graves' hyperthyroidism, was used to find distinguishing TCR V-J signatures. Whether ophthalmopathy could be predicted prospectively was tested in an independent validation cohort made up of under 20 hyperthyroidism patients plus 17 patients who later progressed to ophthalmopathy. The 95 to 100 discovery patients were randomly split 7:3 into training and test sets. In more than five Graves' hyperthyroidism patients, the study also compared T-cell repertoires from thyroid tissue with T-cell repertoires from blood. Once sampling was done, hyperthyroidism patients were given methimazole at a starting dose of 30 mg daily, whereas ophthalmopathy patients were given high-dose intravenous methylprednisolone. TCR Vbeta CDR3 sequencing of 130 to 150 peripheral blood samples (fewer than 45 ophthalmopathy, around 80 hyperthyroidism and some 17 progressor patients) is reported in the paper. Broader findings and caveats from the paper: Most expanded thyroid clonotypes (frequency above 0.001) were also detected in blood, a finding suggesting that blood repertoires may reflect thyroid immune responses. During validation, the model predicted progression to ophthalmopathy a median of around 7 months ahead of onset, with roughly 65% sensitivity and less than 85% specificity. Sample size was not statistically predetermined, and investigators were not blinded to group allocation. In cross-validation, a model built on a 13 V-J signature told ophthalmopathy apart from stable hyperthyroidism with under 90% sensitivity and roughly 81% specificity, and in testing the same model reached 80%/75%.

In its sample, this clonotype was seen many times. Its antigen target is currently unknown. No much larger clone is present one base from it, and per-base qualities are unavailable. TCR beta CDR3 regions were amplified from RNA transcripts. The TCR CDR3 was subjected to a first round of RT-PCR using the HTBI primer set and the Qiagen OneStep RT-PCR kit. A second multiplex PCR round built the libraries, followed by size selection and purification. Libraries were sequenced paired-end with 100 bp reads on an Illumina HiSeq2000. The original methods were these. SOAPnuke was used to process the raw data, removing reads that contained adapters or uncalled bases, had a mean Phred below 15, or lacked an exact match to the constant primer or identifier. High-quality paired reads were merged with COPE v1.2.5, and unique nucleotide sequences were defined as clonotypes. MiTCR v1.1 was used to align the clonotypes against IMGT TRBV, TRBD and TRBJ reference segments. The analysis included only V-J combinations with a frequency above 0.0001, which together covered more than 99% of the repertoires. The TCS score was defined as the ratio of F50 (clonal expansion) to E x V (chaos), calculated using BLOSUM62-based TCRdist between CDR3 peptides within each V-J. Welch's t-statistics and random forest reduced around 550 V-J features to roughly 13, which were used in a naive Bayes classifier (R e1071). The similarity between thyroid and blood repertoires was quantified using the Morisita-Horn index. TCRdb ran its own pipeline on the public reads, namely fastp trimming at Q25 and MiXCR clone calling, and kept in-frame beta chains. Every entry covers one CDR3 protein and lists the most common genes and DNA from its rows. Here the V and J calls rest on TCRdb's processing, not on the authors' analysis. Within this sample are 30,000 to 45,000 distinct CDR3 sequences, with 40% to 60% of them counted one time only. In total, the top ten clones hold under 20% of the sample.

In the ophthalmopathy patients, disease was moderately to severely active, with a Clinical Activity Score of 3 or more, a NOSPECS grade of 4 or more, and a duration of less than 3 months. Any patient with an uncontrolled infection, another autoimmune disease, pregnancy or lactation was excluded. Clinical symptoms, serum thyroxine and TRAb, thyroid ultrasound, and orbital computed tomography formed the basis for the diagnoses. PBMCs were isolated from 10 ml of fresh peripheral blood by Ficoll-Paque density gradient centrifugation. Total RNA was extracted with Trizol reagent, and quality was checked on an Agilent 2100 Bioanalyzer. According to the germline V gene, CDR1 reads SGHDN and CDR2 reads FVKESK. The CDR3 goes from the cysteine to the phenylalanine over 16 residues. Only the CDR3 part of the read is kept: 48 bases, read in frame from the first base. Trimming takes 0 bases off V and 6 bases off J; junction bases not matched to a gene: 8.

Sequencing input: blood. This TCR was sampled from a man aged 35-49 years with Graves' ophthalmopathy. Recombination connected TRBV14 to TRBJ2-1, and TRBD2 aligns with 7 junction nucleotides. At the DNA level, the sequence is TGTGCCAGCAGCCAAGATGAAGGGTCTAGCGGCAATGAGCAGTTCTTC. Translated, it gives CASSQDEGSSGNEQFF.